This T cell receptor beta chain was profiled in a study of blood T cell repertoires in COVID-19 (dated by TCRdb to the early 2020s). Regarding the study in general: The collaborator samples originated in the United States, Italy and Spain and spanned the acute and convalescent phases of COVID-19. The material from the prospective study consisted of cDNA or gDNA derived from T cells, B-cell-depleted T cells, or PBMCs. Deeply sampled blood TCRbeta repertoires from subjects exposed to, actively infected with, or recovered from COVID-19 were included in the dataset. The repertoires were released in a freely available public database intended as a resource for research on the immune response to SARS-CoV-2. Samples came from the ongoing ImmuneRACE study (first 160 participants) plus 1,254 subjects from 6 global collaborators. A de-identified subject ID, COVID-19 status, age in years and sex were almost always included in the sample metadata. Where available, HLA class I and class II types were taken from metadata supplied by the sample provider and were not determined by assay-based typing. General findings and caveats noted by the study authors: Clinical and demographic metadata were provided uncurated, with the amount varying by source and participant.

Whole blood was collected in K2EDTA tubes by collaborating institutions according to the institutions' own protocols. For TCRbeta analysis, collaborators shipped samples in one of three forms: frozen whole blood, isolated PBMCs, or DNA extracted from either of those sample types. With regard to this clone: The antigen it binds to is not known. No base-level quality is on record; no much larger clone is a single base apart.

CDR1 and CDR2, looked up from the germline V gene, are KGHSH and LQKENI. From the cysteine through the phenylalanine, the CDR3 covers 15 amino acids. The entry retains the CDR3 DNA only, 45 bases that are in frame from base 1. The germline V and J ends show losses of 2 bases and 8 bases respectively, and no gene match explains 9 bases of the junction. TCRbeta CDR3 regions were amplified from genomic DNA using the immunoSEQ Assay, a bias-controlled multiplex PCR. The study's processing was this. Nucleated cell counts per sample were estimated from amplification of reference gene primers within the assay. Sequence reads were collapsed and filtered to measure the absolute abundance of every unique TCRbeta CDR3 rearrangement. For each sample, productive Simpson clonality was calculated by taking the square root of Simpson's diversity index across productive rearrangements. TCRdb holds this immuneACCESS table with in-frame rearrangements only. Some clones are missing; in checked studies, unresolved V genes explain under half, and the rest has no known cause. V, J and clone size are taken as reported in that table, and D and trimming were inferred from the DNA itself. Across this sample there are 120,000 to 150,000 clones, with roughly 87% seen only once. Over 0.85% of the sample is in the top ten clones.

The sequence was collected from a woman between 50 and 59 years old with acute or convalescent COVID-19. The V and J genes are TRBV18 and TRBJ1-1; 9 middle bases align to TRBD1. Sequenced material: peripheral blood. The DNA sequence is TGTGCCAGCTCACCAGTCGTTACCGGGACAGGGGAAGCTTTCTTT. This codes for CASSPVVTGTGEAFF.